This entry lists 8 T cell receptor beta chains sequenced from one sample in a study of blood T cell repertoires in COVID-19 (dated by TCRdb to 2020 to 2022). Libraries were made using the immunoSEQ multiplex PCR assay. Sourced from immuneACCESS, this table was stored by TCRdb with only in-frame sequences that have V and J called. A share of the clones is absent; for the studies checked, an unresolved V gene accounts for under half, and the remainder has no known explanation. The sample has tens of thousands of clones on record, approximately 85% of them singletons. Around 9.6% of the sample belongs to the ten largest clones. The specimen sequenced was peripheral blood. The receptors shown here come from a human donor in a cohort sampled during active COVID-19.

In nucleotides, the CDR3 is TGTGCCACCTACCCGGCTCGCTCGAGTATAGCGGGTTCAACGGTCGAGCAGTACTTC. This encodes CATYPARSSIAGSTVEQYF. The gene calls are TRBV18 and TRBJ2-7; 7 bases are shared with TRBD2. Trimming at V came to 10 bases and at J to 6 bases, leaving 30 bases not matched to a gene. The CDR3 length is 19 residues. Germline CDR1 reads KGHSH; CDR2 reads LQKENI. Variable domain in full (rest from reference TRBV18 and TRBJ2-7): NAGVMQNPRHLVRRRGQEARLRCSPMKGHSHVYWYRQLPEEGLKFMVYLQKENIIDESGMPKERFSAEFPKEGPSILRIQQVVRGDSAAYFCATYPARSSIAGSTVEQYFGPGTRLTVT.

The V and J genes are TRBV19 and TRBJ2-3; 8 nucleotides agree with TRBD2. The CDR3 covers 14 residues. Germline trimming cut 4 bases from V and 8 bases from J; bases unmatched to any gene: 8. Germline assignment: CDR1 LNHDA and CDR2 SQIVND (reference sequence). The DNA for the CDR3 is TGTGCCAGTAGTACAGCGGGAGACCCCCCTACGCAGTATTTT. Translating gives CASSTAGDPPTQYF.

The chain combines TRBV7-9 with TRBJ2-1; 11 bases agree with TRBD1. CDR1 and CDR2 from the germline V gene are SEHNR and FQNEAQ (reference sequence). This CDR3 is 14 amino acids long. V was clipped by 7 bases and J by 7 bases; unmatched bases: 6. CDR3 sequence (DNA): TGTGCCAGCAAAGGGGACAGGGGGGGGAATGAGCAGTTCTTC. It yields the protein CASKGDRGGNEQFF.

The rearrangement links TRBV6-2 or TRBV6-3 to TRBJ2-1, with TRBD2 identical over 8 bases. Germline lookup yields CDR1 MNHEY and CDR2 SVGEGT. The V and J ends lost 5 bases and 7 bases, in that order; junction bases with no gene match: 7. The CDR3 extends over 14 amino acids. CDR3 amino acids: CASSKLAVGNEQFF. Written as DNA, the CDR3 is TGTGCCAGCAGTAAACTAGCGGTAGGAAATGAGCAGTTCTTC.

CDR3: CASSQEWRSYEQYF. The CDR3, as DNA: TGTGCCAGCAGCCAAGAATGGAGATCCTACGAGCAGTACTTC. The chain is built from TRBV3-1 (or the pseudogene TRBV3-2) and TRBJ2-7; D not certain. Trimming left V 0 bases short and J 1 base short, with 7 bases between. Germline V gene data show CDR1 as LGHDT and CDR2 as YNNKEL (reference sequence). The CDR3 has 14 residues.

The V call is TRBV2, the J call TRBJ2-1, with D maybe TRBD2 (6 bases). The V end was cut by 2 bases, the J end by 2 bases, with 10 bases between. The CDR3 totals 15 residues. CDR1 and CDR2 (germline): SNHLY, FYNNEI. The CDR3 protein is CASSESAGPYNEQFF. CDR3 DNA: TGTGCCAGCAGTGAAAGTGCGGGACCCTACAATGAGCAGTTCTTC. Drawing the rest from reference TRBV2 and TRBJ2-1, the complete variable domain is EPEVTQTPSHQVTQMGQEVILRCVPISNHLYFYWYRQILGQKVEFLVSFYNNEISEKSEIFDDQFSVERPDGSNFTLKIRSTKLEDSAMYFCASSESAGPYNEQFFGPGTRLTVL.

The CDR3, as DNA: TGTGCCATCAGTGAAAGGCAGGGAGGGGAAGATACGCAGTATTTT. The encoded protein is CAISERQGGEDTQYF. This chain uses TRBV10-3 with TRBJ2-3, with 7 bases matching TRBD2. Per the germline V gene, CDR1 is ENHRY and CDR2 is SYGVKD. V gave up 3 bases and J gave up 5 bases; unmatched junction bases: 8. CDR3 size: 15 residues.

V gene TRBV6-1 combines with J gene TRBJ1-1; 10 positions agree with TRBD1. There are 15 residues in the CDR3. V shed 4 bases, J shed 5 bases, and the junction held 7 bases outside the gene matches. Germline CDR1 is MNHNS and CDR2 is SASEGT. For the CDR3, the DNA is TGTGCCAGCAGTGGTCGGGACAGGGGAGGGACTGAAGCTTTCTTT. It specifies CASSGRDRGGTEAFF.